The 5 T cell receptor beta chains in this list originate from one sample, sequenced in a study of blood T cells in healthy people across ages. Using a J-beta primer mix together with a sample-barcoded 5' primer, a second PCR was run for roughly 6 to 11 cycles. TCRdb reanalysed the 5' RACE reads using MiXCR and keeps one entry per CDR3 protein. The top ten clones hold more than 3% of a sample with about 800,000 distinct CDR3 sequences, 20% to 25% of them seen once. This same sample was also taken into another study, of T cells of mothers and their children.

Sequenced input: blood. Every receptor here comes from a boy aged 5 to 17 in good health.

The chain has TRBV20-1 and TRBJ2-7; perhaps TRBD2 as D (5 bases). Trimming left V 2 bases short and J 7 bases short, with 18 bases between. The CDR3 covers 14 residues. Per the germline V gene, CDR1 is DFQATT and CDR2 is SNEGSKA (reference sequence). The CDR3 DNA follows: TGCAGTGCTAGACCTGGACTCATGGCGGGTGAGCAGTACTTC. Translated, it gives CSARPGLMAGEQYF.

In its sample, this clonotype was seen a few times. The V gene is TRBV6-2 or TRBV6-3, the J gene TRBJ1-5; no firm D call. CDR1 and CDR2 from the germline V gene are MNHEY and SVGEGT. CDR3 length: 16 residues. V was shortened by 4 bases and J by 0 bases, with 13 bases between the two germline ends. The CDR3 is CASSSSSHYSNQPQHF. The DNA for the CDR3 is TGTGCCAGCAGTTCGAGCAGCCACTATAGCAATCAGCCCCAGCATTTT.

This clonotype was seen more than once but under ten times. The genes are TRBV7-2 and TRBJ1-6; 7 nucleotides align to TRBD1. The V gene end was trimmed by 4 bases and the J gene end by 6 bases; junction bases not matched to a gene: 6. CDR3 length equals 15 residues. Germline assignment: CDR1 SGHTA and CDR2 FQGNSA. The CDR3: CASSSTGTFNSPLHF. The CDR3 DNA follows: TGTGCCAGCAGCTCGACAGGGACCTTTAATTCACCCCTCCACTTT.

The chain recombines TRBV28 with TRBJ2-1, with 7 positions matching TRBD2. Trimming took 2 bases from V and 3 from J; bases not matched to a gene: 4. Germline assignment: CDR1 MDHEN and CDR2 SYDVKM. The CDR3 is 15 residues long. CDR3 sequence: CASSLPAGNYNEQFF. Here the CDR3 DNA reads TGTGCCAGCAGTTTACCAGCGGGAAACTACAATGAGCAGTTCTTC.

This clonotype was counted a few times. CDR3 amino acids: CASSVQGPDTQYF. The CDR3 DNA reads TGCGCCAGCAGTGTACAGGGCCCAGATACGCAGTATTTT. The chain has TRBV5-1 and TRBJ2-3; possible D gene TRBD1, 6 bases. Trimming took 5 bases from V and 4 from J, leaving 11 bases between them. The germline V gene has CDR1 SGHRS and CDR2 YFSETQ. The CDR3 has 13 amino acids.